This T cell receptor (beta chain) originates from a study of T-cell memory formation after mild COVID-19. Study-level background: Largely, TCR clusters stayed within a single donor. Whole-study results and caveats: Contracting CD4+ clones sat mainly in CM and EM; CD8+ in EMRA.

MiXCR was run by TCRdb on the 5' RACE reads, yielding one entry per CDR3 protein. The sample lists more than 250,000 distinct CDR3 sequences; 16% were seen once. Trimming left V 10 bases short and J 1 base short, with 19 bases between. The CDR3 sequence is 16 residues long. CDR1 and CDR2 (germline): SGHAT, FQNNGV. This clonotype turned up a few times. What it binds is not known. Sequenced input: PBMCs or a T cell subset sorted from them (not recorded which). The source of this sequence is a man aged 18 to 29 who had mild COVID-19 (a few samples of this study predate the infection). Cell type and time point are not known. The rearrangement links TRBV11-2 to TRBJ2-2; weak D call: TRBD2 (5 bases). The CDR3 DNA is TGTGCCACCAGAACTCCGGGAAGAAGGAACACCGGGGAGCTGTTTTTT. Translation gives CATRTPGRRNTGELFF.